Below are 19 T cell receptor beta chains sequenced from a single sample in a study of T-cell memory formation after mild COVID-19. TCRdb reprocessed the 5' RACE reads with MiXCR, giving one entry per CDR3 protein. Found here are about 440,000 distinct CDR3 sequences, 20% of them singletons; the top ten hold roughly 8%. Sequencing was carried out using PBMCs or a T cell subset sorted from them (not recorded which). The origin of the receptors is an adult woman who had mild COVID-19 (a few samples of this study predate the infection). Cell type and time point are not known.

The chain is built from TRBV4-1 and TRBJ2-7, with 11 bases identical to TRBD1. This CDR3 spans 16 amino acids. V shed 1 base, J shed 5 bases, and the junction held 7 bases outside the gene matches. The germline V gene has CDR1 MGHRA and CDR2 YSYEKL. The CDR3 bases are TGCGCCAGCAGCCAAGTTTATAGGACAGGGGGCCACGAGCAGTACTTC. Residues: CASSQVYRTGGHEQYF.

This clonotype was detected many times. The chain couples TRBV7-2 to TRBJ1-1; D remains ambiguous. The CDR3 consists of 13 residues. V dropped 5 bases and J dropped 1 base, with 8 bases sitting between them. CDR1 and CDR2 (germline): SGHTA, FQGNSA. The CDR3 coding sequence is TGTGCCAGCAGCAGCTGGGGGAACACTGAAGCTTTCTTT. It yields the protein CASSSWGNTEAFF.

The gene calls are TRBV20-1 and TRBJ2-2; TRBD2 matches 12 bases. This CDR3 is 14 amino acids long. The junction had 1 base not matched to a gene; V was cut back by 5 bases and J by 3 bases. Germline V gives CDR1 DFQATT, CDR2 SNEGSKA (reference sequence). CDR3 sequence reads: CSARLAGDTGELFF. The DNA of the CDR3 is TGCAGTGCTCGACTAGCGGGAGACACCGGGGAGCTGTTTTTT.

Here the CDR3 DNA reads TGCAGTGCTAGACACCACCTAGACCGCGAGCAGTACTTC. Translation: CSARHHLDREQYF. The chain has TRBV20-1 and TRBJ2-7, with D unclear. Trimming removed 2 bases from V and 6 bases from J, with 14 bases in between. Germline V gene sequence: CDR1 DFQATT, CDR2 SNEGSKA (reference sequence). This CDR3 region has 13 residues.

The rearrangement links TRBV5-4 to TRBJ1-1, with TRBD1 identical over 8 bases. Germline V gene sequence: CDR1 SGHNT, CDR2 YYREEE (reference sequence). V was pared by 0 bases and J by 10 bases, with 14 bases of the junction left unmatched. CDR3 size: 16 residues. This CDR3 reads CASSLGGGQGATRAFF. CDR3 DNA sequence: TGTGCCAGCAGCTTGGGGGGAGGACAGGGAGCTACGAGAGCTTTCTTT.

This clonotype was recorded a few times. For the CDR3, the DNA is TGCGCCAGCAGCTCACCTAGGGCGGGACACTCCCCTGAAGCTTTCTTT. As protein: CASSSPRAGHSPEAFF. The chain employs TRBV5-1 and TRBJ1-1, with D perhaps TRBD1 (6 bases). The CDR3 length is 16 residues. Trimming pared 3 bases from V and 6 bases from J, leaving 21 bases between. CDR1 and CDR2 from the germline V gene are SGHRS and YFSETQ.

V gene TRBV24-1 combines with J gene TRBJ2-1; D may be TRBD2 (5 bases). Between the trimmed V and J ends, which lost 2 bases and 6 bases, there was a span of 25 bases. CDR3 length equals 19 residues. Per germline, CDR1 KGHDR and CDR2 SFDVKD. Here the CDR3 DNA reads TGTGCCACCAGTGATTCCGGGGTTACGCTTGCCCTAGACTCCAATGAGCAGTTCTTC. This codes for CATSDSGVTLALDSNEQFF.

This rearrangement joins TRBV7-8 to TRBJ2-1; perhaps TRBD2 as D (6 bases). CDR1 is SGHVS, CDR2 FQNEAQ, per germline. The V end was cut by 5 bases, the J end by 4 bases, with 15 bases between. The CDR3 has 15 residues. The CDR3 DNA reads TGTGCCAGCAGCCCCAAAGGCGGGATTTACAATGAGCAGTTCTTC. Translation: CASSPKGGIYNEQFF.

This clonotype was seen a handful of times. This chain connects TRBV29-1 to TRBJ2-3; 8 nucleotides align to TRBD1. Germline V lookup: CDR1 SQVTM, CDR2 ANQGSEA. Trimming cost V 0 bases and J 2 bases; bases outside gene matches: 10. The CDR3 sequence is 17 residues long. The CDR3 DNA is TGCAGCGTTGAAGAGATTCCCAGGGGGCCCCACACAGATACGCAGTATTTT. Encoded protein: CSVEEIPRGPHTDTQYF.

The chain uses TRBV6-6 and TRBJ1-3; D may be TRBD1 (5 bases). The CDR3 extends over 15 amino acids. Germline V CDR1 and CDR2: MNHNY, SVGAGI (reference sequence). Trimming took off 2 bases at V and 0 bases at J, with 8 bases between the two ends. The DNA for the CDR3 is TGTGCCAGCAGTTACGGGGACTTCTCTGGAAACACCATATATTTT. This encodes CASSYGDFSGNTIYF.

This clonotype was observed a few times. This chain connects TRBV20-1 to TRBJ2-1, with D perhaps assigned TRBD1 or TRBD2 (5 bases each). The length of the CDR3 is 16 residues. V lost 0 bases to trimming and J lost 0 bases, with 12 bases between them. Germline V lookup: CDR1 DFQATT, CDR2 SNEGSKA (reference sequence). Written as DNA, the CDR3 is TGCAGTGCTAGAGATCAGGGAGAAATCTCCTACAATGAGCAGTTCTTC. Its translation is CSARDQGEISYNEQFF.

This clonotype was seen only a few times. CDR3 residues: CASSLVVGTYNEQFF. The DNA of the CDR3 is TGTGCCAGCAGCTTAGTCGTGGGAACCTACAATGAGCAGTTCTTC. V gene TRBV11-2 combines with J gene TRBJ2-1; D ambiguous. CDR3 length: 15 residues. CDR1 is SGHAT, CDR2 FQNNGV, per germline. Trimming took 1 base from V and 2 from J, leaving 9 bases between them.

The chain links TRBV5-1 to TRBJ2-5; D is possibly TRBD1 (6 bases). The CDR3 totals 14 residues. V lost 0 bases to trimming and J lost 4 bases, with 10 bases between them. CDR1 and CDR2 (germline): SGHRS, YFSETQ. The CDR3 reads CASSLVARGETQYF. The CDR3 bases are TGCGCCAGCAGCTTGGTAGCCAGGGGAGAGACCCAGTACTTC. The variable domain in full, completed from reference TRBV5-1 and TRBJ2-5, reads KAGVTQTPRYLIKTRGQQVTLSCSPISGHRSVSWYQQTPGQGLQFLFEYFSETQRNKGNFPGRFSGRQFSNSRSEMNVSTLELGDSALYLCASSLVARGETQYFGPGTRLLVL.

The chain couples TRBV5-1 to TRBJ2-3; TRBD1 matches at 7 bases. The germline V gene encodes CDR1 SGHRS and CDR2 YFSETQ. This CDR3 has 18 residues. With V trimmed by 4 bases and J by 2 bases, 16 bases remained unmatched. DNA of the CDR3: TGCGCCAGCAGCCAATACCACAGGGGTCAAGCCAACACAGATACGCAGTATTTT. This gives the protein CASSQYHRGQANTDTQYF.

A single count supports this clonotype. This chain uses TRBV5-1 with TRBJ1-2; D unclear. Germline values: CDR1 SGHRS, CDR2 YFSETQ. The CDR3 sequence is 15 residues long. V was clipped by 0 bases and J by 4 bases, with 13 bases between them. CDR3 in amino acids: CASSLDTSGPYGYTF. The CDR3 region has the DNA TGCGCCAGCAGCTTGGACACGTCCGGCCCCTATGGCTACACCTTC.

This clonotype was detected ten times or more. V usage is TRBV4-1 and J usage is TRBJ2-1; 12 bases fit TRBD2. The V gene's germline CDR1 is MGHRA and CDR2 YSYEKL. This CDR3 contains 16 residues. Trimming removed 5 bases from V and 3 bases from J; junction bases left unmatched: 5. CDR3 loop: CASSSRTSGVYNEQFF. CDR3 in DNA: TGCGCCAGCAGCTCTCGGACTAGCGGGGTCTACAATGAGCAGTTCTTC.

The chain has TRBV5-1 and TRBJ2-1; D assignment may be TRBD1 or TRBD2 (6 bases each). This CDR3 has 12 amino acids. The germline V gene encodes CDR1 SGHRS and CDR2 YFSETQ. V was trimmed by 6 bases and J by 8 bases, leaving 12 bases between them. The CDR3 DNA is TGCGCCAGCATAGGGGGGCGCGATGAGCAGTTCTTC. As protein: CASIGGRDEQFF.

This clonotype was picked up a small number of times. V is TRBV24-1 and J is TRBJ2-1; 7 nucleotides align to TRBD2. The CDR3 length is 14 residues. J gave up 3 bases and V 6 bases, and 4 bases lay outside the gene matches. Germline assignment: CDR1 KGHDR and CDR2 SFDVKD. The CDR3 coding sequence is TGTGCCACCAGTATTGCGGGAGTCTACAATGAGCAGTTCTTC. It codes for CATSIAGVYNEQFF.

This chain uses TRBV20-1 with TRBJ2-5, with D tentatively TRBD1 or TRBD2 (5 bases each). This CDR3 region has 15 residues. V was clipped by 1 base and J by 1 base, with 13 bases between them. Per germline, CDR1 DFQATT and CDR2 SNEGSKA (reference sequence). CDR3 nucleotides: TGCAGTGCTAGAGTGCCGGCGAGGGGCCAAGAGACCCAGTACTTC. Translated, it gives CSARVPARGQETQYF.